Listed here are 19 T cell receptor beta chains from one sample, sequenced in a study of CD8 T cells in ankylosing spondylitis. TCRdb reanalysed the 5' RACE reads using MiXCR and keeps one entry per CDR3 protein. The data contain under 300,000 distinct CDR3 sequences, roughly 10% of them singletons. Material: blood, either unsorted or a sorted T cell fraction (not recorded which). These receptors originate from a male donor with ankylosing spondylitis or in good health (not recorded which).

This clonotype has at least ten counts. V usage is TRBV5-1 and J usage is TRBJ2-2, with TRBD1 matching over 7 bases. V trimming: 2 bases; J trimming: 4 bases; junction bases outside the gene matches: 8. The CDR3 consists of 16 residues. Per germline, CDR1 SGHRS and CDR2 YFSETQ. Written as DNA, the CDR3 is TGCGCCAGCAGCTTAACCCGGGACAGAGTCACCGGGGAGCTGTTTTTT. Amino acids: CASSLTRDRVTGELFF.

This clonotype was detected many times. V is TRBV12-3 or TRBV12-4 and J is TRBJ1-2; possible D gene TRBD1, 5 bases. The CDR3 runs 17 residues. Trimming shortened V by 4 bases and J by 2 bases, and 20 bases separated the two germline ends. The CDR3 sequence: CASSYRDLGYLNYGYTF. CDR3 bases: TGTGCCAGCAGTTACCGGGACTTGGGCTATCTGAACTATGGCTACACCTTC.

This clonotype has ten or more counts. V and J are TRBV6-5 and TRBJ1-5, with D maybe TRBD1 (5 bases). CDR3 length equals 16 residues. Looked up from germline, CDR1 is MNHEY and CDR2 is SVGAGI. Trimming removed 0 bases at V and 3 bases at J, with 12 bases between. In DNA form, the CDR3 reads TGTGCCAGCAGTTACTCGATGGGGCAGCCCAATCAGCCCCAGCATTTT. It yields the protein CASSYSMGQPNQPQHF.

This clonotype was counted at least ten times. This chain uses TRBV12-3 or TRBV12-4 with TRBJ2-3; 13 bases map to TRBD2. V gave up 3 bases and J gave up 3 bases; unmatched junction bases: 3. CDR3 length equals 16 residues. The CDR3 DNA is TGTGCCAGCAGTTTGACTAGCGGGGGGAAGACAGATACGCAGTATTTT. Encoded protein: CASSLTSGGKTDTQYF.

This sequence joins TRBV7-9 and TRBJ2-2, with a tentative D call TRBD1 (6 bases). V was shortened by 2 bases and J by 7 bases, with 14 bases between the two germline ends. Per germline, CDR1 SEHNR and CDR2 FQNEAQ (reference sequence). This CDR3 comprises 15 residues. The CDR3 region has the DNA TGTGCCAGCAGCTTAAGTACAGGGTCTGGCGGGGAGCTGTTTTTT. This translates into CASSLSTGSGGELFF. Full variable domain (missing parts from reference TRBV7-9 and TRBJ2-2): DTGVSQNPRHKITKRGQNVTFRCDPISEHNRLYWYRQTLGQGPEFLTYFQNEAQLEKSRLLSDRFSAERPKGSFSTLEIQRTEQGDSAMYLCASSLSTGSGGELFFGEGSRLTVL.

This clonotype occurred many times. The chain combines TRBV9 with TRBJ2-7; D may match TRBD1 or TRBD2 (6 bases each). This CDR3 is built from 13 residues. Germline assignment: CDR1 SGDLS and CDR2 YYNGEE. V lost 3 bases and J 6 bases, leaving 13 bases between the germline ends. CDR3 sequence: CASSATGAAEQYF. The CDR3 DNA is TGTGCCAGCAGCGCAACGGGGGCGGCCGAGCAGTACTTC.

This clonotype showed up many times. This chain joins TRBV11-3 and TRBJ2-1; possible D gene TRBD1, 6 bases. This CDR3 spans 13 amino acids. V was clipped by 5 bases and J by 5 bases, with 10 bases between them. The germline V gene encodes CDR1 SGHNT and CDR2 YENEEA. CDR3 region: CASSVDRHNEQFF. The CDR3 bases are TGTGCCAGCAGCGTGGACAGACACAATGAGCAGTTCTTC.

This clonotype was recorded many times. The rearrangement joins TRBV29-1 to TRBJ1-1; 8 bases fit TRBD1. The CDR3 has 14 amino acids. V gave up 7 bases and J gave up 1 base; unmatched junction bases: 8. The V gene's germline CDR1 is SQVTM and CDR2 ANQGSEA. DNA for the CDR3: TGCAGCGGTAGATCAGGGGGCCAGAACACTGAAGCTTTCTTT. It is translated as CSGRSGGQNTEAFF.

The sample holds many counts of this clonotype. The chain links TRBV12-3 or TRBV12-4 to TRBJ2-7; TRBD2 might be the D (6 bases). This CDR3 is 12 amino acids long. V lost 3 bases, J lost 5 bases, and 8 bases lay in between. The CDR3 here is CASSLRRDEQYF. Here the CDR3 DNA reads TGTGCCAGCAGTTTGAGGAGGGACGAGCAGTACTTC.

This clonotype was counted many times. The CDR3 reads CASLKSSGANVLTF. For the CDR3, the DNA is TGTGCCAGCCTTAAAAGCTCTGGGGCCAACGTCCTGACTTTC. This chain links TRBV12-3 or TRBV12-4 with TRBJ2-6; D not resolved. The CDR3 loop spans 14 amino acids. Trimming took 8 bases from V and 0 from J, leaving 8 bases between them.

In regard to this clonotype: The junction and the germline gene differ at one end; a read error may be behind it. The CDR3 protein is CASSQGRLYVQYF. The CDR3 coding sequence is TGTGCCAGCAGCCAAGGACGTCTTTACGTGCAGTACTTC. The gene calls are TRBV5-6 and TRBJ2-7; D is uncertain. CDR3 length: 13 amino acids. Germline-derived CDR1 and CDR2 are SGHDT and YYEEEE. The variable domain in full, with the rest retrieved from reference TRBV5-6 and TRBJ2-7, is DAGVTQSPTHLIKTRGQQVTLRCSPKSGHDTVSWYQQALGQGPQFIFQYYEEEERQRGNFPDRFSGHQFPNYSSELNVNALLLGDSALYLCASSQGRLYVQYFGPGTRLTVT.

This clonotype was counted many times. This chain links TRBV5-1 with TRBJ2-3; 10 bases are shared with TRBD2. V was clipped by 7 bases and J by 14 bases; unmatched bases: 16. The CDR3 covers 14 residues. Germline V gives CDR1 SGHRS, CDR2 YFSETQ. The CDR3 here is CASRGGTSENRRYF. CDR3 in DNA: TGCGCCAGCCGCGGTGGGACTAGCGAGAATAGAAGGTATTTT.

This clonotype has ten or more counts. The chain uses TRBV3-1 and TRBJ2-7; no definite D call. This CDR3 is 14 amino acids long. Trimming pared 4 bases from V and 5 bases from J, leaving 15 bases between. Looked up from germline, CDR1 is LGHDT and CDR2 is YNNKEL (reference sequence). In DNA, the CDR3 is TGTGCCAGCAGCCTCCTCGGAAAGGAGAACGAGCAGTACTTC. It yields the protein CASSLLGKENEQYF.

The chain has TRBV5-4 and TRBJ1-6, with 7 bases aligning to TRBD1. J was trimmed by 5 bases and V by 4 bases; bases with no gene match: 6. Looked up from germline, CDR1 is SGHNT and CDR2 is YYREEE (reference sequence). CDR3 length: 15 amino acids. The CDR3 nucleotides read TGTGCCAGCAGCGTAGACAGGGCCAATAATTCACCCCTCCACTTT. Protein product: CASSVDRANNSPLHF.

This clonotype was counted many times. The gene calls are TRBV29-1 and TRBJ2-1, with D perhaps being TRBD1 or TRBD2 (5 bases each). Germline V lookup: CDR1 SQVTM, CDR2 ANQGSEA. The CDR3 contains 15 residues. Trimming pared 7 bases from V and 1 base from J, leaving 17 bases between. The DNA of the CDR3 is TGCAGCGGTGTGGAGAGGGGAGAGTCCTACAATGAGCAGTTCTTC. Its translation is CSGVERGESYNEQFF.

In this sample, this clonotype turned up many times. The chain links TRBV5-1 to TRBJ2-5; D may be TRBD1 (5 bases). Trimming took 2 bases from V and 3 from J, leaving 17 bases between them. The CDR3 extends over 16 amino acids. Germline CDR1 reads SGHRS; CDR2 reads YFSETQ. This chain's CDR3 is CASSFTGPITKETQYF. In DNA, the CDR3 is TGCGCCAGCAGCTTTACAGGCCCCATCACCAAAGAGACCCAGTACTTC.

In this sample, this clonotype turned up many times. This could be a read error, since a much larger clone is one nucleotide away. V and J are TRBV11-2 and TRBJ1-1, with unresolved D. The CDR3 runs 12 residues. CDR1 and CDR2 from the germline V gene are SGHAT and FQNNGV. V was cut by 5 bases and J by 5 bases, with 9 bases left in between. The CDR3 protein is CASSHPGTEAFF. Written as DNA, the CDR3 is TGTGCCAGCAGCCACCCGGGGACTGAAGCTTTCTTT.

This clonotype was seen more than once but under ten times. The chain employs TRBV10-1 and TRBJ2-2, with a weak D call TRBD1 (5 bases). The CDR3 length is 14 residues. V lost 6 bases, J lost 5 bases, and 13 bases lay in between. The germline V gene has CDR1 WNHNN and CDR2 SYGVQD (reference sequence). This CDR3 is CASSGLRGTGELFF. The CDR3 nucleotides read TGCGCCAGCAGCGGATTAAGGGGAACCGGGGAGCTGTTTTTT.

Remarks on this clonotype: A much larger clonotype is one base distant, so this may be a read error. The chain carries TRBV12-3 or TRBV12-4 and TRBJ1-2; D might be TRBD1 (5 bases). There are 15 residues in the CDR3. This chain's CDR3 is CVSSLYGDRSYGYTF. As DNA, the CDR3 is TGTGTCAGCAGTTTATATGGGGACCGCTCCTATGGCTACACCTTC.